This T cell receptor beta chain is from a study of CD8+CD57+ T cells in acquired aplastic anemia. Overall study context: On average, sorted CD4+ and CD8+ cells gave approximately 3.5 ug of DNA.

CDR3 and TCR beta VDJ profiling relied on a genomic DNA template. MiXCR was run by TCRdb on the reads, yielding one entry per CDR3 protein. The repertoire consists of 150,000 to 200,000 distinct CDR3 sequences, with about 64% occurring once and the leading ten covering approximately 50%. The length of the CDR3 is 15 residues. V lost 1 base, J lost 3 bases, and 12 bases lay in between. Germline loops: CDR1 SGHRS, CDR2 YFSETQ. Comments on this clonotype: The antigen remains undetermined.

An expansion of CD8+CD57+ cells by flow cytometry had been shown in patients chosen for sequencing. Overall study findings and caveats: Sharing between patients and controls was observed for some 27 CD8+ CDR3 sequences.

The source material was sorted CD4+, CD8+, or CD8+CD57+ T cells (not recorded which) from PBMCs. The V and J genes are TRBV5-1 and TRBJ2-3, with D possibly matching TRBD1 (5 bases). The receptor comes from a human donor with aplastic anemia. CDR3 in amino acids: CASSLFPGRTDTQYF. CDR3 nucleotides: TGCGCCAGCAGCTTGTTTCCAGGGCGGACAGATACGCAGTATTTT.